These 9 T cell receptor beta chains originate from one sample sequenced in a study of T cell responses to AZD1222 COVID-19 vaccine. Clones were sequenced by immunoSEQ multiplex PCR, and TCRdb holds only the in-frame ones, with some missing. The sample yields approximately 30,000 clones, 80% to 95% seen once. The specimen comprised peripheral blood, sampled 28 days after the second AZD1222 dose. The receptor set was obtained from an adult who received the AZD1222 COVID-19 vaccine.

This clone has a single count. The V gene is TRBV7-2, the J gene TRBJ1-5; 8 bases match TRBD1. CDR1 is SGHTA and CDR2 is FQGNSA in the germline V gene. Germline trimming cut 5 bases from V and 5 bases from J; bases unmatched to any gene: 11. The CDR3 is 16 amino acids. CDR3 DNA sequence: TGTGCCAGCAGCCCCTCCTTTGCAGGGGGCTATCAGCCCCAGCATTTT. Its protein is CASSPSFAGGYQPQHF.

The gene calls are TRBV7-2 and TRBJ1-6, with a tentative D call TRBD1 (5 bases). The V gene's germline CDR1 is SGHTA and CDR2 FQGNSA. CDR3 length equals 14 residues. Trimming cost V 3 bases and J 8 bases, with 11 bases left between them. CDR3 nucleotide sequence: TGTGCCAGCAGCTTGGAGACAGTGTATTCACCCCTCCACTTT. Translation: CASSLETVYSPLHF. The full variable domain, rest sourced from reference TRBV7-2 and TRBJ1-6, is GAGVSQSPSNKVTEKGKDVELRCDPISGHTALYWYRQSLGQGLEFLIYFQGNSAPDKSGLPSDRFSAERTGGSVSTLTIQRTQQEDSAVYLCASSLETVYSPLHFGNGTRLTVT.

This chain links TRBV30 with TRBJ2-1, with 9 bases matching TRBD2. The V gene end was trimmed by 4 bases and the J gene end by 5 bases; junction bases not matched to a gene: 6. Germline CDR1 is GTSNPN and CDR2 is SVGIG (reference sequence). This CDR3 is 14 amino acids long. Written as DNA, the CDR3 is TGTGCCTGGAATGGCGGGAGGGACAACAATGAGCAGTTCTTC. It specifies CAWNGGRDNNEQFF.

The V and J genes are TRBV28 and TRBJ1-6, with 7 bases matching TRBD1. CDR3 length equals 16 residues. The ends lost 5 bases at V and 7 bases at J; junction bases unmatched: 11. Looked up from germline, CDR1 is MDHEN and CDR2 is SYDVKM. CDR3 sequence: CASSPPGGRGNSPLHF. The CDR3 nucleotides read TGTGCCAGCAGTCCGCCTGGGGGCAGGGGGAATTCACCCCTCCACTTT.

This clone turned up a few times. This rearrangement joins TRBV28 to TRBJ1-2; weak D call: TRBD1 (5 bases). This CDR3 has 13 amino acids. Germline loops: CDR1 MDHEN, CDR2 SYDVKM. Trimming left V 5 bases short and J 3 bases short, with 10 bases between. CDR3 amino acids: CASSRDGYYGYTF. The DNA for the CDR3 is TGTGCCAGCAGTCGGGACGGCTACTATGGCTACACCTTC.

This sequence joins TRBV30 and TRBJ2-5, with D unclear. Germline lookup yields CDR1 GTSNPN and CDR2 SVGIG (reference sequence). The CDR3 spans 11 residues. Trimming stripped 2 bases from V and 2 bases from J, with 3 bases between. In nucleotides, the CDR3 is TGTGCCTGGAGTTTACAAGAGACCCAGTACTTC. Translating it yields CAWSLQETQYF. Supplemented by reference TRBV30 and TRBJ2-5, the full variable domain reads SQTIHQWPATLVQPVGSPLSLECTVEGTSNPNLYWYRQAAGRGLQLLFYSVGIGQISSEVPQNLSASRPQDRQFILSSKKLLLSDSGFYLCAWSLQETQYFGPGTRLLVL.

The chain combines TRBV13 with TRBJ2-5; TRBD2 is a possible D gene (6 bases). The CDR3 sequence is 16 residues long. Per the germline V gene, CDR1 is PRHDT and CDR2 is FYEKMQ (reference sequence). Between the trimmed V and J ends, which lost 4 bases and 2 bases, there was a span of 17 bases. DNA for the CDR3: TGTGCCAGCAGCTGGGGAGGAAGGAGGAGTCAAGAGACCCAGTACTTC. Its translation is CASSWGGRRSQETQYF.

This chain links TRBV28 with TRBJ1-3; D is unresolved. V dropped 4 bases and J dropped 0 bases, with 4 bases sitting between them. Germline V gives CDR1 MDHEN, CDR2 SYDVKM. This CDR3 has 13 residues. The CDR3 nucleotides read TGTGCCAGCAGTTCCCACTCTGGAAACACCATATATTTT. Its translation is CASSSHSGNTIYF. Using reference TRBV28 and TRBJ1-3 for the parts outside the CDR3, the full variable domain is DVKVTQSSRYLVKRTGEKVFLECVQDMDHENMFWYRQDPGLGLRLIYFSYDVKMKEKGDIPEGYSVSREKKERFSLILESASTNQTSMYLCASSSHSGNTIYFGEGSWLTVV.

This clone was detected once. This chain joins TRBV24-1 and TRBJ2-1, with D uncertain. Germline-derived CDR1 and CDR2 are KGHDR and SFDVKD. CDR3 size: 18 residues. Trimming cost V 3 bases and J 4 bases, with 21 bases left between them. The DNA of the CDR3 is TGTGCCACCAGTGATGTACGAAATCCCACCGATAATTACAATGAGCAGTTCTTC. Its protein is CATSDVRNPTDNYNEQFF.